A selection of T cell receptor beta chains follows, all from one sample in a study of shared clonotypes between healthy human individuals. Assay: immunoSEQ multiplex PCR; the TCRdb copy retains only in-frame clones and omits some. The sample consists of about 560,000 clones, around 78% of them appearing once. Material for sequencing was PBMCs. These receptors originate from a woman in her forties in good health. Some clones in this sample may be carry-over from other donors' samples. Both conserved end residues are part of each CDR3. Each record gives: CDR3 protein, CDR3 DNA, clone size, D gene, V gene, J gene. The D gene is left open where the match is weak. Rows may omit the clone size; those that give it use once, few, many or a size class.

CASSLRTNNQPQHF	TGTGCCAGCAGCTTAAGGACAAACAATCAGCCCCAGCATTTT	NA	NA	TRBV5-6	TRBJ1-5
CASSSRQGQNTEAFF	TGTGCCAGCAGCTCTAGACAGGGTCAGAACACTGAAGCTTTCTTT	NA	TRBD1	TRBV7-2	TRBJ1-1
CSVETGGRTEAFF	TGCAGCGTTGAGACAGGGGGCCGCACTGAAGCTTTCTTT	NA	TRBD1	TRBV29-1	TRBJ1-1
CAISESAGGTTYEQYF	TGTGCCATCAGTGAGTCGGCGGGAGGGACAACTTACGAGCAGTACTTC	NA	TRBD2	TRBV10-3	TRBJ2-7
CASSSLGYSNQPQHF	TGTGCCAGCAGCAGCCTGGGGTATAGCAATCAGCCCCAGCATTTT	NA	NA	TRBV2	TRBJ1-5
CASSLALTRNEQFF	TGTGCCAGCAGCTTAGCGCTTACTAGGAATGAGCAGTTCTTC	many	NA	TRBV7-2	TRBJ2-1
CASSFRTSAPWETQYF	TGTGCCAGCAGCTTCCGGACTAGCGCCCCTTGGGAGACCCAGTACTTC	NA	TRBD2	TRBV7-9	TRBJ2-5
CASSVEPGQGYEQYF	TGTGCCAGCAGCGTAGAACCGGGACAGGGCTACGAGCAGTACTTC	few	TRBD1	TRBV9	TRBJ2-7
CASSYSRGALYEQYF	TGTGCCAGCAGTTACTCGCGGGGGGCATTGTACGAGCAGTACTTC	once	TRBD2	TRBV6-5	TRBJ2-7
CASSLGQSNQPQHF	TGTGCCAGCAGTTTAGGGCAGAGCAATCAGCCCCAACATTTT	NA	NA	TRBV28	TRBJ1-5
CASNPGVQAAMNTEAFF	TGCGCCAGCAATCCCGGGGTACAGGCCGCCATGAACACTGAAGCTTTCTTT	NA	NA	TRBV5-1	TRBJ1-1
CASSSHQRLAGTSYNEQFF	TGTGCCAGCAGCTCCCATCAAAGACTAGCGGGCACCTCCTACAATGAGCAGTTCTTC	NA	TRBD2	TRBV7-8	TRBJ2-1
CASSLARGANEKLFF	TGCGCCAGCAGCTTGGCGAGGGGGGCTAATGAAAAACTGTTTTTT	NA	NA	TRBV5-1	TRBJ1-4
CASSLVSSGSYEQYF	TGTGCCAGCAGCTTAGTTTCTAGCGGCTCCTACGAGCAGTACTTC	NA	TRBD2	TRBV7-8	TRBJ2-7
CASSLADTYGYTF	TGTGCCAGCAGCTTAGCGGACACCTATGGCTACACCTTC	NA	NA	TRBV5-5	TRBJ1-2
CASRLTSEYEQYF	TGCGCCAGCAGACTCACTAGCGAGTACGAGCAGTACTTC	few	TRBD2	TRBV10-2	TRBJ2-7
CASSLVWQGSWAGELFF	TGTGCCAGCAGCTTAGTTTGGCAGGGATCTTGGGCCGGGGAGCTGTTTTTT	NA	NA	TRBV11-3	TRBJ2-2
CASSAPGLAVETQYF	TGTGCCAGCAGTGCCCCGGGACTAGCGGTCGAGACCCAGTACTTC	NA	TRBD2	TRBV2	TRBJ2-5
CASSRADLQYF	TGTGCCAGCAGCAGGGCGGACCTGCAGTATTTT	NA	NA	TRBV7-2	TRBJ2-3
CASSEGATEYNEQFF	TGTGCCAGCAGTGAGGGAGCGACAGAATACAATGAGCAGTTCTTC	NA	NA	TRBV6-1	TRBJ2-1
CASRPLAGVGRLQDTQYF	TGTGCCAGCAGGCCGCTAGCGGGAGTGGGCAGGCTTCAAGATACGCAGTATTTT	NA	TRBD2	TRBV28	TRBJ2-3
CASSPPGGPHQPQHF	TGTGCCAGCTCACCACCGGGGGGGCCCCATCAGCCCCAGCATTTT	NA	NA	TRBV18	TRBJ1-5
CASSLVGGRPPDTQYF	TGCGCCAGCAGCTTGGTCGGCGGGAGGCCCCCAGATACGCAGTATTTT	NA	TRBD2	TRBV5-1	TRBJ2-3
CAWSVGSSYEQYF	TGTGCCTGGAGTGTCGGCAGCTCCTACGAGCAGTACTTC	NA	NA	TRBV30	TRBJ2-7
CASSLDSNQPQHF	TGCGCCAGCAGCTTGGACAGCAATCAGCCCCAGCATTTT	NA	NA	TRBV5-1	TRBJ1-5
CASRGGTGVGTQYF	TGTGCCAGTAGAGGAGGGACAGGGGTTGGTACGCAGTATTTT	few	TRBD1	TRBV19	TRBJ2-3
CSVPTPEQYF	TGCAGTGTTCCCACGCCCGAGCAGTACTTC	once	NA	TRBV20-1	TRBJ2-7
CASSASGRIDEQFF	TGTGCCAGCAGCGCTAGCGGGAGAATCGATGAGCAGTTCTTC	NA	TRBD2	TRBV9	TRBJ2-1
CASSPTGAGVRETQYF	TGCGCCAGCAGCCCCACAGGGGCGGGAGTACGAGAGACCCAGTACTTC	NA	NA	TRBV5-1	TRBJ2-5
CASSLVASGSNEQFF	TGCGCCAGCAGCTTGGTGGCTAGCGGGAGCAATGAGCAGTTCTTC	NA	TRBD2	TRBV5-1	TRBJ2-1
CASSLEGTAIGNTIYF	TGCGCCAGCAGCTTGGAAGGGACAGCTATTGGAAACACCATATATTTT	NA	TRBD1	TRBV5-1	TRBJ1-3
CASSIGGEQYF	TGTGCCAGTAGTATAGGGGGCGAGCAGTACTTC	few	NA	TRBV19	TRBJ2-7
CASSAGTSGRARREQYF	TGCGCCAGCAGTGCCGGGACTAGCGGGAGGGCCCGAAGGGAGCAGTACTTC	few	TRBD2	TRBV10-1	TRBJ2-7
CAISDLDRTIYEQYF	TGTGCCATCAGTGACCTCGACAGAACCATCTACGAGCAGTACTTC	NA	NA	TRBV10-3	TRBJ2-7
CAWSSTGAGELFF	TGTGCCTGGAGTTCAACAGGGGCCGGGGAGCTGTTTTTT	NA	TRBD1	TRBV30	TRBJ2-2
CASSLGTGVGSGNTIYF	TGTGCCAGCAGCTTGGGGACAGGGGTCGGCTCTGGAAACACCATATATTTT	NA	TRBD1	TRBV7-9	TRBJ1-3
CASSLGASGTYEQFF	TGTGCCAGCAGCTTAGGTGCTAGCGGGACCTATGAGCAGTTCTTC	NA	TRBD2	TRBV11-2	TRBJ2-1
CASSPTGNNEQFF	TGTGCCAGCTCACCTACAGGCAACAATGAGCAGTTCTTC	NA	NA	TRBV18	TRBJ2-1
CASSTGLSAGELFF	TGTGCCAGTAGTACGGGACTATCCGCCGGGGAGCTGTTTTTT	NA	TRBD2	TRBV19	TRBJ2-2
CASSYSWTGPTGELFF	TGTGCCAGCAGTTACTCTTGGACAGGGCCGACCGGGGAGCTGTTTTTT	NA	TRBD1	TRBV6-5	TRBJ2-2
CASTSPGLAGTYEQYF	TGTGCCAGCACCTCCCCCGGACTAGCGGGCACCTACGAGCAGTACTTC	NA	TRBD2	TRBV27	TRBJ2-7
CASSIGRSGQGNQPQHF	TGTGCCAGTAGCATAGGAAGGTCGGGACAGGGCAATCAGCCCCAGCATTTT	NA	TRBD1	TRBV19	TRBJ1-5
CASSAGLGDEQFF	TGTGCCAGCAGCGCCGGTTTGGGGGATGAGCAGTTCTTC	NA	NA	TRBV9	TRBJ2-1
CASSIRDSSYNEQFF	TGTGCCAGTAGTATACGGGACAGTTCCTACAATGAGCAGTTCTTC	NA	TRBD1	TRBV19	TRBJ2-1
CASSEERAVGELFF	TGTGCCAGCAGTGAGGAGAGGGCCGTCGGGGAGCTGTTTTTT	once	NA	TRBV6-4	TRBJ2-2
CASSLGTPGSGANVLTF	TGTGCCAGCAGCCTCGGGACACCTGGCTCTGGGGCCAACGTCCTGACTTTC	NA	NA	TRBV28	TRBJ2-6
CASSDSAGVYGYTF	TGTGCCAGCAGTGACTCAGCAGGGGTTTATGGCTACACCTTC	NA	NA	TRBV6-5	TRBJ1-2